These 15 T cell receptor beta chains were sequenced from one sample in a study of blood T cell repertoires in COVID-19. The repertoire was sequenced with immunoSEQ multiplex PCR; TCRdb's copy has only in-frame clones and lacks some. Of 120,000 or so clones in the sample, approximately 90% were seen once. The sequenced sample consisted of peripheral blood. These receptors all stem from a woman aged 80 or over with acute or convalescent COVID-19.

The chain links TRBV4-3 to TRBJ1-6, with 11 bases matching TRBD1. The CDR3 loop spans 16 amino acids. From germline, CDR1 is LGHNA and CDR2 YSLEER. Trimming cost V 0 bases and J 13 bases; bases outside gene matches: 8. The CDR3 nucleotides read TGCGCCAGCAGCCAAGAAGGGGGACAGGGGGGCTGGCCCCTCCACTTT. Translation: CASSQEGGQGGWPLHF.

CDR3 coding DNA: TGCGCCAGCAGCTTGGTGGGGGGACCAAACCAAGAGACCCAGTACTTC. This gives the protein CASSLVGGPNQETQYF. The chain joins TRBV5-1 to TRBJ2-5; D may be TRBD2 (6 bases). V gave up 0 bases and J gave up 0 bases, with 12 bases separating them. CDR3 length equals 16 residues. Germline CDR1 and CDR2: SGHRS and YFSETQ.

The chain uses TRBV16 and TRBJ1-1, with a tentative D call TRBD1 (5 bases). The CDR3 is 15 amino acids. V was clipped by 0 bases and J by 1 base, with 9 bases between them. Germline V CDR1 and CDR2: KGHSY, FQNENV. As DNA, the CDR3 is TGTGCCAGCAGCCAATCACGGGGGAAGAACACTGAAGCTTTCTTT. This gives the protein CASSQSRGKNTEAFF.

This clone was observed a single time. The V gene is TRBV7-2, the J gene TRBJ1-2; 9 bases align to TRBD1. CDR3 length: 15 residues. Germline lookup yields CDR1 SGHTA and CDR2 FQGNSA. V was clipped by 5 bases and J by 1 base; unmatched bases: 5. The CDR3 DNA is TGTGCCAGCAGCCCCGGGACAGGGATTAACTATGGCTACACCTTC. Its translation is CASSPGTGINYGYTF. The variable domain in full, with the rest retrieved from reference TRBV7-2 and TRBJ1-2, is GAGVSQSPSNKVTEKGKDVELRCDPISGHTALYWYRQSLGQGLEFLIYFQGNSAPDKSGLPSDRFSAERTGGSVSTLTIQRTQQEDSAVYLCASSPGTGINYGYTFGSGTRLTVV.

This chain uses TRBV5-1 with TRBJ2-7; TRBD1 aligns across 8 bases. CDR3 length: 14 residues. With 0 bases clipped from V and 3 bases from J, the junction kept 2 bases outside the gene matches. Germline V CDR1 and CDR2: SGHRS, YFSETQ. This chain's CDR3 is CASSLGQGSYEQYF. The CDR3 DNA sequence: TGCGCCAGCAGCTTGGGACAGGGGAGCTACGAGCAGTACTTC.

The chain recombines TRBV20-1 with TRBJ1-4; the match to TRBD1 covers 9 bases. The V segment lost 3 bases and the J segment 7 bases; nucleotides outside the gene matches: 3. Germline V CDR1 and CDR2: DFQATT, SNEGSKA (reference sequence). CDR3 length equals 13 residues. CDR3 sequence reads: CSASADRGEKLFF. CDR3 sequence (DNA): TGCAGTGCTAGTGCGGACAGGGGTGAAAAACTGTTTTTT.

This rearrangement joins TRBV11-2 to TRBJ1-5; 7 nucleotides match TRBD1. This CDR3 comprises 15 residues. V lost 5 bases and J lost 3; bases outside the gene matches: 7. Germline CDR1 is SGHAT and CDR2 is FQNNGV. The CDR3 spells CASSLQGLANQPQHF. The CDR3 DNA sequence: TGTGCCAGCAGCCTACAGGGGCTAGCCAATCAGCCCCAGCATTTT.

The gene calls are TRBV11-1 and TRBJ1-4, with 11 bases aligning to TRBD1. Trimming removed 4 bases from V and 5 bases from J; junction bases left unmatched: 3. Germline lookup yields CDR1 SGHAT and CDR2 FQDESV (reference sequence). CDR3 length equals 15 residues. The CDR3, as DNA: TGTGCCAGCAGCTCCAGGGACAGGGGGAATGAAAAACTGTTTTTT. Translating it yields CASSSRDRGNEKLFF.

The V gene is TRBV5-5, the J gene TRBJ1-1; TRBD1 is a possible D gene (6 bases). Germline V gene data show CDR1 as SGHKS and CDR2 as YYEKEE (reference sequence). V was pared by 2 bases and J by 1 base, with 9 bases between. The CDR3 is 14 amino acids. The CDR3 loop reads CASSFGQTNTEAFF. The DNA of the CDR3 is TGTGCCAGCAGCTTCGGACAGACGAACACTGAAGCTTTCTTT.

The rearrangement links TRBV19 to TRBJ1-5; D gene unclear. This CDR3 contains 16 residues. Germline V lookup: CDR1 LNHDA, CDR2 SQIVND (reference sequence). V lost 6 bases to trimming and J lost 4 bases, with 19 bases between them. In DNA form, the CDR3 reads TGTGCCAGTAGGAGTGCCACTCTCACGCGAAATCAGCCCCAGCATTTT. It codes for CASRSATLTRNQPQHF.

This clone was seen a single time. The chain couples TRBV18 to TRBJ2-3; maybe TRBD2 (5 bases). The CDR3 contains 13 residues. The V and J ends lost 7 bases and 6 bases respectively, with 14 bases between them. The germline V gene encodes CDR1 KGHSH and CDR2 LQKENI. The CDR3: CASCEGSLDTQYF. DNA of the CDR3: TGTGCCAGCTGTGAGGGATCATTGGATACGCAGTATTTT.

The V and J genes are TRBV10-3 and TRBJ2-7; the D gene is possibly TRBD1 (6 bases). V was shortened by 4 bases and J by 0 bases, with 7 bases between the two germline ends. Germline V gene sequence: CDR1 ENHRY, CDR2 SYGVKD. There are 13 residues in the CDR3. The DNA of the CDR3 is TGTGCCATCAGTGGGACAGCCTCCTACGAGCAGTACTTC. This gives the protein CAISGTASYEQYF.

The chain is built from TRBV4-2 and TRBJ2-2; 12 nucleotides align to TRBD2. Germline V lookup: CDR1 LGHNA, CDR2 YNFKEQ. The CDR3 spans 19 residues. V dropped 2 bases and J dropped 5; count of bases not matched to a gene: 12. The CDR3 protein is CASSQRASGGAEVTGELFF. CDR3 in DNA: TGTGCCAGCAGCCAACGCGCTAGCGGGGGGGCCGAGGTTACCGGGGAGCTGTTTTTT.

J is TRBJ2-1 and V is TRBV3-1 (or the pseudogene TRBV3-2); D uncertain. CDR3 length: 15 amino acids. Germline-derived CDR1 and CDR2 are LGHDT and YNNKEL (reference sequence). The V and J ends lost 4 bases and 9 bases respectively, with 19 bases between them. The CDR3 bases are TGTGCCAGCAGCCGAGTCTCACTAAGTAATGCTGAGCAGTTCTTC. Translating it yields CASSRVSLSNAEQFF.

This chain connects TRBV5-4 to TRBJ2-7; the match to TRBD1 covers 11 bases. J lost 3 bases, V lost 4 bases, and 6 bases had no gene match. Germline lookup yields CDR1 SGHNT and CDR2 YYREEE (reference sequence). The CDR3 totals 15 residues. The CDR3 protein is CASSTWDRGFYEQYF. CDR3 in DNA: TGTGCCAGCAGCACCTGGGACAGGGGGTTCTACGAGCAGTACTTC.